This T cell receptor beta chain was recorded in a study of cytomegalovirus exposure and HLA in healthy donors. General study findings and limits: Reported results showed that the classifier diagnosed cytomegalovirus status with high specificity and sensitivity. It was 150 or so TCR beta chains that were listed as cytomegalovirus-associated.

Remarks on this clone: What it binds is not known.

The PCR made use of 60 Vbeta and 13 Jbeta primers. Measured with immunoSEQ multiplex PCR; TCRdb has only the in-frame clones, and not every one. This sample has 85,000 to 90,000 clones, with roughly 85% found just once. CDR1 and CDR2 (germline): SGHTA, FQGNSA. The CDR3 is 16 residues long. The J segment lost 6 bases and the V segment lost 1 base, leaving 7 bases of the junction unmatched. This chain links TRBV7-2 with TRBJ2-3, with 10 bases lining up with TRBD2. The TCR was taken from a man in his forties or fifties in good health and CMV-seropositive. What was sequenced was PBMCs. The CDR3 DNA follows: TGTGCCAGCAGCTTAGAGGGTAGCGGGGGGTTTGATACGCAGTATTTT. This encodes CASSLEGSGGFDTQYF.